This T cell receptor (beta chain) was obtained from a study of blood T cell repertoires in COVID-19 (dated by TCRdb to about 2020). Broadly, across the study: The collaborator samples originated in the United States, Italy and Spain and spanned the acute and convalescent phases of COVID-19. Samples were obtained from the ongoing ImmuneRACE study (first 160 participants) and from 950 to 1,500 subjects provided by 6 global collaborators. A de-identified subject ID, COVID-19 status, age in years and sex were almost always included in the sample metadata. The prospective study material was composed of cDNA or gDNA derived from T cells, B-cell-depleted T cells, or PBMCs. Deeply sampled blood TCRbeta repertoires from subjects exposed to, actively infected with, or recovered from COVID-19 were included in the dataset. A freely available public database, intended as a resource for researchers studying the immune response to SARS-CoV-2, is where the repertoires were released. Where available, HLA class I and class II types were taken from metadata supplied by the sample provider and were not determined by assay-based typing.

The germline V end is reduced by 3 bases and the J end by 8 bases; junction bases left unmatched: 8. CDR3 length: 14 amino acids, cysteine to phenylalanine. Kept here is only the CDR3 DNA, which spans 42 bases and is read in frame from base 1. The germline V gene provides CDR1 KGHDR and CDR2 SFDVKD. The immunoSEQ Assay, a bias-controlled multiplex PCR, was used to amplify TCRbeta CDR3 regions from genomic DNA. The original pipeline was this. Within the assay, amplification of reference gene primers was used to estimate how many nucleated cells each sample contained. To quantify the absolute abundance of each unique TCRbeta CDR3 rearrangement, sequence reads were collapsed and filtered. Productive Simpson clonality was computed per sample as the square root of Simpson's diversity index over productive rearrangements. Entries here come from immuneACCESS through TCRdb and include only in-frame sequences with V and J called. Some clones fail to appear in such tables; in the studies checked, an unresolved V gene covers under half of the shortfall, and the cause of the remainder is unknown. V and J calls and clone size are copied from that table; D and trimming were computed from the DNA. The sample profile shows 200,000 to 250,000 clones; 82% of them were found once. Clones ranked in the top ten supply approximately 5.2% of the sample.

At one collaborating source in Seattle, patients were enrolled during active infection and were followed longitudinally through the course of disease. Each collaborating institution followed its own protocols to collect whole blood in K2EDTA tubes. For TCRbeta analysis, collaborators shipped samples as frozen whole blood, isolated PBMCs, or DNA extracted from either of those sample types. A remark on this clone: Its cognate antigen has yet to be identified. The input lacks base qualities; no much larger clone sits a single base away.

Study-level results and caveats: The amount of clinical and demographic metadata varied by source and participant and was provided uncurated.

The source of this sequence is a woman in her 70s with COVID-19, enrolled during active disease. This sequence uses TRBV24-1 and TRBJ1-2; 7 bases in the middle match TRBD1. Sequencing was performed on peripheral blood. The DNA is TGTGCCACCAGTGATCGGGACAGTTTGGAAGGCTACACCTTC. Its coded protein is CATSDRDSLEGYTF.